This T cell receptor beta chain came from a study of shared clonotypes between healthy human individuals. General study points: The study drew on few donors, limiting represented genetic and exposure-history diversity.

The assay was immunoSEQ multiplex PCR, and TCRdb's table has in-frame clones only and misses some. The sample contains 1,400,000 or so clones, less than 99% of which appear only once. Trimming removed 0 bases at V and 4 bases at J, with 6 bases between. CDR1 and CDR2 (germline): LNHDA, SQIVND (reference sequence). CDR3 length equals 13 residues. About this clone itself: Its antigen is not identified.

This chain joins TRBV19 and TRBJ1-2; D unresolved. Sequences were obtained from naive CD4+ T cells sorted from blood. Subset in this sample: CD45RA+ positively selected. This receptor was obtained from a man aged 25-40 years in good health. The CDR3 sequence: CASSIEESYGYTF. CDR3 DNA sequence: TGTGCCAGTAGTATAGAGGAGAGCTATGGCTACACCTTC.